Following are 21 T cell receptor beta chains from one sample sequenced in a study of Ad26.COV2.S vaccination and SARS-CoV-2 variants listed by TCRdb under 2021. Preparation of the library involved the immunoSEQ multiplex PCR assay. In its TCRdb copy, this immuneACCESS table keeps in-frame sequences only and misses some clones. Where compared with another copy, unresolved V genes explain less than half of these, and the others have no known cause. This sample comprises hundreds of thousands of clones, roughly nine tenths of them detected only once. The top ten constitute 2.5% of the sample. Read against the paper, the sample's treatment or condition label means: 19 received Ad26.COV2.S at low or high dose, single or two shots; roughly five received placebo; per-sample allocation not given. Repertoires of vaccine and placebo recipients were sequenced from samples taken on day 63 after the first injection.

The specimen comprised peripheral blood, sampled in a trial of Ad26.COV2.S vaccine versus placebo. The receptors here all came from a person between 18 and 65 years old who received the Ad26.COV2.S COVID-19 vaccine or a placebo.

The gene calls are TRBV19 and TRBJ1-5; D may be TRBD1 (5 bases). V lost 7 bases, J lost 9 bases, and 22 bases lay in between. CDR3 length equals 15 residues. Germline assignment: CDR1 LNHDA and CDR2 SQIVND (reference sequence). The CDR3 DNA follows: TGTGCCAGTACCACAATCCGGGACGCCCTACGGCCCCAGCATTTT. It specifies CASTTIRDALRPQHF. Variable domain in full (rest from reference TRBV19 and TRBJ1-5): DGGITQSPKYLFRKEGQNVTLSCEQNLNHDAMYWYRQDPGQGLRLIYYSQIVNDFQKGDIAEGYSVSREKKESFPLTVTSAQKNPTAFYLCASTTIRDALRPQHFGDGTRLSIL.

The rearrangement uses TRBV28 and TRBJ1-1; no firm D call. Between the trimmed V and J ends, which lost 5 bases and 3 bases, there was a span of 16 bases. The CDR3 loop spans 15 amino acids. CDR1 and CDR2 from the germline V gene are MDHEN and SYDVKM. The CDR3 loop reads CASSGMDGPYTEAFF. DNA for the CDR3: TGTGCCAGCAGTGGTATGGACGGCCCATACACTGAAGCTTTCTTT. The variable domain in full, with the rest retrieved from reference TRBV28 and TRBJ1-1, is DVKVTQSSRYLVKRTGEKVFLECVQDMDHENMFWYRQDPGLGLRLIYFSYDVKMKEKGDIPEGYSVSREKKERFSLILESASTNQTSMYLCASSGMDGPYTEAFFGQGTRLTVV.

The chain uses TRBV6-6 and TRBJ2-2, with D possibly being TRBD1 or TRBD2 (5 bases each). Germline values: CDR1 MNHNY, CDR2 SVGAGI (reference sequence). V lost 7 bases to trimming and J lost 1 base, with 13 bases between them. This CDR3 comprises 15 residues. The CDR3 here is CASMGDQLNTGELFF. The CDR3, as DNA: TGTGCCAGCATGGGGGACCAACTGAACACCGGGGAGCTGTTTTTT.

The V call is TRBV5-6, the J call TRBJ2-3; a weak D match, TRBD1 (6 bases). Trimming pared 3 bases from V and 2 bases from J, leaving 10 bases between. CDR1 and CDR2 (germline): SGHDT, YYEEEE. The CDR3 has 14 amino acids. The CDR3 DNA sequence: TGTGCCAGCAGCTCGGACAGCTTCACAGATACGCAGTATTTT. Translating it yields CASSSDSFTDTQYF.

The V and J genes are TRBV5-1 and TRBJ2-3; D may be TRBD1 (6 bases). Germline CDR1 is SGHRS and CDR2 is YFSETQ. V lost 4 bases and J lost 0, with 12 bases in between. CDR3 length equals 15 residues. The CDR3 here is CASSATGYSTDTQYF. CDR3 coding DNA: TGCGCCAGCAGCGCAACAGGGTATAGCACAGATACGCAGTATTTT.

The CDR3 loop is CASSSPPAGQETQYF. The DNA for the CDR3 is TGTGCCAGCAGTTCCCCCCCAGCGGGGCAAGAGACCCAGTACTTC. This chain uses TRBV28 with TRBJ2-5; 7 nucleotides line up with TRBD2. CDR3 length equals 15 residues. Trimming removed 4 bases from V and 2 bases from J; junction bases left unmatched: 7. The germline CDR1 and CDR2 sequences are MDHEN and SYDVKM.

CDR3 in amino acids: CASSSDISNGYTF. The CDR3 coding sequence is TGTGCCAGCAGCTCGGACATATCAAATGGCTACACCTTC. The J gene is TRBJ1-2, the V gene TRBV7-9, with a weak D call TRBD1 (5 bases). With 4 bases removed from V and 6 bases from J, the gap between germline ends came to 12 bases. Germline-derived CDR1 and CDR2 are SEHNR and FQNEAQ (reference sequence). The CDR3 totals 13 residues.

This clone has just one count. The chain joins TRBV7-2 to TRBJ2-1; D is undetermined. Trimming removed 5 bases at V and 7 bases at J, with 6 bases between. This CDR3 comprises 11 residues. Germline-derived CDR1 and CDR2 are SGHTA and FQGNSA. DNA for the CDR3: TGTGCCAGCAGCCGGATTAATGAGCAGTTCTTC. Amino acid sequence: CASSRINEQFF.

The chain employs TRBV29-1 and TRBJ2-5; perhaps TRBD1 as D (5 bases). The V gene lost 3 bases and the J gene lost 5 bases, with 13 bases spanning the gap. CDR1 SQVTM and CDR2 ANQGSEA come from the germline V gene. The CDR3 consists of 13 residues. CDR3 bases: TGCAGCGTTGATCAGTCCAGGGCTGAGACCCAGTACTTC. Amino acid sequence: CSVDQSRAETQYF.

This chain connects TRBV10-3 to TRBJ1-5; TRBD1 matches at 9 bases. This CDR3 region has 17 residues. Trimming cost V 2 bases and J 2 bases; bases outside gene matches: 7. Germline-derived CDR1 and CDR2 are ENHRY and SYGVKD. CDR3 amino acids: CAISEGRDRAGNQPQHF. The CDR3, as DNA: TGTGCCATCAGTGAGGGACGGGACAGGGCAGGCAATCAGCCCCAGCATTTT.

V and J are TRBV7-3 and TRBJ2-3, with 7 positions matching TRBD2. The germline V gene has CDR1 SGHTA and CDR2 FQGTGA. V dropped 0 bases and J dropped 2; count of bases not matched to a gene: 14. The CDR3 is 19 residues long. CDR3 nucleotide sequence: TGTGCCAGCAGCTTAACAAACAGCCCGAGCGGGGTCATCACAGATACGCAGTATTTT. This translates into CASSLTNSPSGVITDTQYF.

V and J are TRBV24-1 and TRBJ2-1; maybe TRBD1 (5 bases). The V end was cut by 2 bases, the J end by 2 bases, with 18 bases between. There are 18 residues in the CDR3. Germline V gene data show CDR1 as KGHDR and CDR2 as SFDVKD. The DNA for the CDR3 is TGTGCCACCAGTGATTCCCACAGGTCGTACCCGCCCTACAATGAGCAGTTCTTC. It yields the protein CATSDSHRSYPPYNEQFF.

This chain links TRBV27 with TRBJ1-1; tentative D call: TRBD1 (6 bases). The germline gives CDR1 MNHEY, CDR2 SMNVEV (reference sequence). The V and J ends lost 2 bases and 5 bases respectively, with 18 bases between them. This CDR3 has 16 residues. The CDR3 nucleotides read TGTGCCAGCAGTTTAGGGATAACAGGGCGAAGGACTGAAGCTTTCTTT. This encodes CASSLGITGRRTEAFF.

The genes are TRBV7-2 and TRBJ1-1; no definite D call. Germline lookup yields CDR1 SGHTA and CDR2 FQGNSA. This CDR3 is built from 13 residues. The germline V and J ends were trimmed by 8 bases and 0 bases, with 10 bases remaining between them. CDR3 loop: CASLDWVNTEAFF. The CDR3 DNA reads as TGTGCCAGCCTAGATTGGGTGAACACTGAAGCTTTCTTT. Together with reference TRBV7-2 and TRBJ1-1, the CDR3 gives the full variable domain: GAGVSQSPSNKVTEKGKDVELRCDPISGHTALYWYRQSLGQGLEFLIYFQGNSAPDKSGLPSDRFSAERTGGSVSTLTIQRTQQEDSAVYLCASLDWVNTEAFFGQGTRLTVV.

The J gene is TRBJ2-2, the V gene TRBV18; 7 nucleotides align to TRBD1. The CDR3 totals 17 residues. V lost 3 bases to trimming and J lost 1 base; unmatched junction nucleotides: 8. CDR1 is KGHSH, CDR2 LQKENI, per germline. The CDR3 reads CASSPTHRTGNTGELFF. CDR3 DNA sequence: TGTGCCAGCTCACCCACCCACCGGACAGGGAACACCGGGGAGCTGTTTTTT.

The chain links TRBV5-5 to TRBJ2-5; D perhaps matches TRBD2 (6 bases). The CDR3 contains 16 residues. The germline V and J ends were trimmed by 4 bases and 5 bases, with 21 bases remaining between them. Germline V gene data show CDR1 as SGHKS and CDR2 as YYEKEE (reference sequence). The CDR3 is CASSPKSGYRGETQYF. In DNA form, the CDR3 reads TGTGCCAGCAGCCCTAAGTCGGGGTATCGGGGGGAGACCCAGTACTTC.

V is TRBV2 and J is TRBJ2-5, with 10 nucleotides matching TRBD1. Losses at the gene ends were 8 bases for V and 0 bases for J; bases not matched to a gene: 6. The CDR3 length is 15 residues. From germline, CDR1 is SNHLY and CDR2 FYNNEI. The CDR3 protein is CASSGTGVDQETQYF. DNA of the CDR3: TGTGCCAGCTCTGGGACAGGGGTGGACCAAGAGACCCAGTACTTC.

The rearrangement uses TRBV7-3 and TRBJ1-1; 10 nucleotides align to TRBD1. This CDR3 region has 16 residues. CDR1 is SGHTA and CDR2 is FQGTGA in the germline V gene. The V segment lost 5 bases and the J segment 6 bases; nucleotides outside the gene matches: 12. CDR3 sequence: CASSIYPGQGSAEAFF. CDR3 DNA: TGTGCCAGCAGCATTTATCCGGGACAGGGGAGCGCTGAAGCTTTCTTT.

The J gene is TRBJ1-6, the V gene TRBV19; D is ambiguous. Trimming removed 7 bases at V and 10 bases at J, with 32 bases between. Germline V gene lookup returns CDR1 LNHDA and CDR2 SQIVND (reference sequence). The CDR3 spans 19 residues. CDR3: CASKEGPRVLFTEFSPLHF. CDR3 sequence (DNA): TGTGCCAGTAAGGAGGGTCCCCGGGTCCTGTTCACAGAATTCTCACCCCTCCACTTT.

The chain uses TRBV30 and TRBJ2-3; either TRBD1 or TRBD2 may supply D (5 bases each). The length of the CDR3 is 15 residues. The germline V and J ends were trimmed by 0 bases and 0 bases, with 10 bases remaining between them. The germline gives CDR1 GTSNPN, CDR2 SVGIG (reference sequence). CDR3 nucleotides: TGTGCCTGGAGTGTTCCCGGGGCCAGCACAGATACGCAGTATTTT. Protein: CAWSVPGASTDTQYF.

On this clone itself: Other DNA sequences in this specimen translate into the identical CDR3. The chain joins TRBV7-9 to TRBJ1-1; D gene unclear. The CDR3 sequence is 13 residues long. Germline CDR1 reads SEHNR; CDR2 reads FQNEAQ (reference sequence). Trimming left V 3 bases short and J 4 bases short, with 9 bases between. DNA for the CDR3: TGTGCCAGCAGCTTTGGAGGGAGCACTGAAGCTTTCTTT. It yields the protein CASSFGGSTEAFF.